A single sample gave rise to the 17 T cell receptor beta chains below, sequenced in a study of T cell responses to AZD1222 COVID-19 vaccine. Measured with immunoSEQ multiplex PCR; TCRdb has only the in-frame clones, and not every one. The sample carries 120,000 to 150,000 clones, around 90% recorded once. The source material was peripheral blood, sampled on day 0 of AZD1222 vaccination. These receptors all come from an adult in good health.

V gene TRBV29-1 combines with J gene TRBJ2-1, with 13 bases that match TRBD2. Trimming at V came to 3 bases and at J to 5 bases, leaving 10 bases not matched to a gene. This CDR3 is 17 amino acids long. Germline-derived CDR1 and CDR2 are SQVTM and ANQGSEA. CDR3 sequence: CSVDRFRLAGGNNEQFF. CDR3 nucleotides: TGCAGCGTTGATCGCTTCCGACTAGCGGGAGGAAACAATGAGCAGTTCTTC.

V is TRBV6-5 and J is TRBJ1-4; unclear D gene. With 0 bases removed from V and 10 bases from J, the gap between germline ends came to 18 bases. Germline loops: CDR1 MNHEY, CDR2 SVGAGI. This CDR3 is built from 16 residues. The CDR3 here is CASSYSSRRVVGKLFF. The CDR3 nucleotides are TGTGCCAGCAGTTACTCTTCGAGGAGGGTTGTCGGAAAACTGTTTTTT.

The chain has TRBV7-2 and TRBJ2-2; a weak D match, TRBD1 (5 bases). Germline CDR1 SGHTA, CDR2 FQGNSA. The V end lost 3 bases, the J end lost 5 bases, and 10 bases lay between the germline ends. The CDR3 runs to 14 residues. CDR3 bases: TGTGCCAGCAGCTTGCATCAGGGAACCGGGGAGCTGTTTTTT. Translated, it gives CASSLHQGTGELFF.

This clone was detected only a few times. This chain uses TRBV11-2 with TRBJ1-3; TRBD1 is a possible D gene (6 bases). Trimming took 5 bases from V and 2 from J, leaving 10 bases between them. The CDR3 consists of 14 residues. The germline gives CDR1 SGHAT, CDR2 FQNNGV. The CDR3 DNA reads TGTGCCAGCAGCCTACAGGGAACTGGAAACACCATATATTTT. Protein: CASSLQGTGNTIYF. Full variable domain (missing parts from reference TRBV11-2 and TRBJ1-3): EAGVAQSPRYKIIEKRQSVAFWCNPISGHATLYWYQQILGQGPKLLIQFQNNGVVDDSQLPKDRFSAERLKGVDSTLKIQPAKLEDSAVYLCASSLQGTGNTIYFGEGSWLTVV.

The genes are TRBV19 and TRBJ2-5, with D perhaps TRBD2 (6 bases). Trimming left V 0 bases short and J 4 bases short, with 15 bases between. The germline gives CDR1 LNHDA, CDR2 SQIVND (reference sequence). CDR3 size: 16 residues. This CDR3 reads CASSIDIGGSGETQYF. DNA of the CDR3: TGTGCCAGTAGTATAGATATTGGGGGTAGCGGAGAGACCCAGTACTTC.

The count of this clone is one. This sequence joins TRBV9 and TRBJ2-2, with D perhaps matching TRBD1 (5 bases). This CDR3 spans 15 amino acids. V dropped 3 bases and J dropped 6 bases, with 15 bases sitting between them. Germline V gene lookup returns CDR1 SGDLS and CDR2 YYNGEE. This chain's CDR3 is CASSGWGRYAGELFF. The CDR3 bases are TGTGCCAGCAGCGGATGGGGCCGTTACGCCGGGGAGCTGTTTTTT.

The chain couples TRBV5-5 to TRBJ2-1; 12 positions match TRBD2. The CDR3 runs to 15 residues. V lost 0 bases, J lost 9 bases, and 4 bases stayed unmatched. Germline-derived CDR1 and CDR2 are SGHKS and YYEKEE (reference sequence). The CDR3 region is CASSLGTSGIGEQFF. In DNA, the CDR3 is TGTGCCAGCAGCTTGGGGACTAGCGGGATTGGTGAGCAGTTCTTC.

This clone was seen once. The V gene is TRBV15, the J gene TRBJ2-2, with 14 bases aligning to TRBD2. Germline values: CDR1 LNHNV, CDR2 YYDKDF (reference sequence). V dropped 0 bases and J dropped 3; count of bases not matched to a gene: 0. The CDR3 extends over 17 amino acids. DNA of the CDR3: TGTGCCACCAGCAGAGAGGGACTAGCGGGGGACACCGGGGAGCTGTTTTTT. Its protein product is CATSREGLAGDTGELFF.

The gene calls are TRBV19 and TRBJ1-5, with no clear D. Germline V gene lookup returns CDR1 LNHDA and CDR2 SQIVND (reference sequence). CDR3 length equals 14 residues. Between the trimmed V and J ends, which lost 3 bases and 3 bases, there was a span of 9 bases. This chain's CDR3 is CASSISRFNQPQHF. For the CDR3, the DNA is TGTGCCAGTAGTATCTCCCGGTTCAATCAGCCCCAGCATTTT. The full variable domain, rest sourced from reference TRBV19 and TRBJ1-5, is DGGITQSPKYLFRKEGQNVTLSCEQNLNHDAMYWYRQDPGQGLRLIYYSQIVNDFQKGDIAEGYSVSREKKESFPLTVTSAQKNPTAFYLCASSISRFNQPQHFGDGTRLSIL.

The chain joins TRBV9 to TRBJ2-1; D might be TRBD1 (6 bases). This CDR3 comprises 13 residues. The V end was cut by 3 bases, the J end by 6 bases, with 10 bases between. Germline assignment: CDR1 SGDLS and CDR2 YYNGEE. CDR3: CASSAQGLNEQFF. Here the CDR3 DNA reads TGTGCCAGCAGCGCCCAGGGGCTCAATGAGCAGTTCTTC.

The chain recombines TRBV19 with TRBJ1-2, with 9 bases lining up with TRBD1. CDR3 length: 13 amino acids. V trimming: 11 bases; J trimming: 2 bases; junction bases outside the gene matches: 6. Germline values: CDR1 LNHDA, CDR2 SQIVND (reference sequence). CDR3: CAGRGTGNYGYTF. DNA for the CDR3: TGTGCCGGCCGAGGGACAGGGAACTATGGCTACACCTTC.

The chain joins TRBV19 to TRBJ2-4; D is ambiguous. Germline CDR1 is LNHDA and CDR2 is SQIVND (reference sequence). V shed 3 bases and J shed 4 bases, with 13 bases lying between them. CDR3 length: 15 residues. In DNA form, the CDR3 reads TGTGCCAGTAGTATTCCGGGCCCACAAAAAAACATTCAGTACTTC. This translates into CASSIPGPQKNIQYF.

This clone was recorded at least ten times. J is TRBJ1-2 and V is TRBV29-1, with a possible D match to TRBD1 (5 bases). Germline CDR1 SQVTM, CDR2 ANQGSEA. The CDR3 consists of 14 residues. Trimming removed 7 bases at V and 5 bases at J, with 20 bases between. The CDR3 reads CSALSGGTVYGYTF. DNA for the CDR3: TGCAGCGCTCTCAGCGGAGGGACGGTGTATGGCTACACCTTC. Looking up the rest from reference TRBV29-1 and TRBJ1-2 gives the full variable domain: SAVISQKPSRDICQRGTSLTIQCQVDSQVTMMFWYRQQPGQSLTLIATANQGSEATYESGFVIDKFPISRPNLTFSTLTVSNMSPEDSSIYLCSALSGGTVYGYTFGSGTRLTVV.

The chain has TRBV29-1 and TRBJ1-4, with 10 nucleotides matching TRBD1. The CDR3 is 13 residues long. Looked up from germline, CDR1 is SQVTM and CDR2 is ANQGSEA. The V and J ends lost 7 bases and 8 bases, in that order; junction bases with no gene match: 7. The CDR3 protein is CSAETGGHEKLFF. The CDR3 DNA reads as TGCAGCGCAGAGACAGGGGGCCACGAAAAACTGTTTTTT.

The J gene is TRBJ1-2, the V gene TRBV2, with D hard to call. This CDR3 has 16 amino acids. CDR1 is SNHLY and CDR2 is FYNNEI in the germline V gene. Trimming cost V 0 bases and J 5 bases, with 16 bases left between them. The DNA of the CDR3 is TGTGCCAGCAGTGAAGCCCCGTTGACGCACGGATATGGCTACACCTTC. It specifies CASSEAPLTHGYGYTF.

The genes are TRBV7-3 and TRBJ2-1; TRBD2 might be the D (5 bases). CDR1 SGHTA and CDR2 FQGTGA come from the germline V gene. Trimming took 2 bases from V and 7 from J, leaving 9 bases between them. CDR3 length: 13 residues. The CDR3 DNA follows: TGTGCCAGCAGCTTATACCCGGGGAATGAGCAGTTCTTC. Residues: CASSLYPGNEQFF. The full variable domain, completed using reference TRBV7-3 and TRBJ2-1, is GAGVSQTPSNKVTEKGKYVELRCDPISGHTALYWYRQSLGQGPEFLIYFQGTGAADDSGLPNDRFFAVRPEGSVSTLKIQRTERGDSAVYLCASSLYPGNEQFFGPGTRLTVL.

This chain uses TRBV21-1 with TRBJ2-1; the table's D call TRBD2 went unverified against the DNA. TRBV21-1 is designated a pseudogene. CDR3 length: 15 amino acids. The CDR3 bases are TGTGCCAGCAGCAAAGAAGGCCGGGGGTTAAATGAGCAGTTCTTC. It specifies CASSKEGRGLNEQFF.